This paragraph reports one T cell receptor (beta chain). This entry is derived from a study of cytomegalovirus exposure and HLA in healthy donors. PCR involved 60 Vbeta and 13 Jbeta primers. Here immunoSEQ multiplex PCR was the method, and the copy in TCRdb shows in-frame clones only, minus some. This table holds around 67,000 clones, about 84% found once. Germline assignment: CDR1 GTSNPN and CDR2 SVGIG (reference sequence). Trimming removed 3 bases from V and 0 bases from J, with 8 bases in between. The CDR3 consists of 14 residues. Sequenced: PBMCs. The chain carries TRBV30 and TRBJ1-4; D call uncertain. This clonotype was obtained from a man between 18 and 35 years old in good health and CMV-seropositive. CDR3 sequence (DNA): TGTGCCTGGAGGGGAGATACAACTAATGAAAAACTGTTTTTT. Protein sequence: CAWRGDTTNEKLFF.